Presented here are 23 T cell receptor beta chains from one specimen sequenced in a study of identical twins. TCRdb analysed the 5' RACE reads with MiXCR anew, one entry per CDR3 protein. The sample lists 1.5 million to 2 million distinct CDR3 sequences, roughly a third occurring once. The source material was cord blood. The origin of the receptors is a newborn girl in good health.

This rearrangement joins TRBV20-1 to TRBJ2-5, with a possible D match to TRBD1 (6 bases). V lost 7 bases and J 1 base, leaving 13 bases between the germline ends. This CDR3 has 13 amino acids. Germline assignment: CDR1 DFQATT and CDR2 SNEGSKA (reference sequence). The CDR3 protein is CSVTAGAQETQYF. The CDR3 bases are TGCAGTGTCACTGCAGGGGCCCAAGAGACCCAGTACTTC.

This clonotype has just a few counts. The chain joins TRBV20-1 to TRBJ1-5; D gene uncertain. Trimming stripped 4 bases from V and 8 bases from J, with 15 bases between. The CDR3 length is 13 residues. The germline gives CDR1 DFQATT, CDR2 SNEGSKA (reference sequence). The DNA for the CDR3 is TGCAGTGCTATTGGACCGACCTGGGAGCCCCAGCATTTT. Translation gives CSAIGPTWEPQHF.

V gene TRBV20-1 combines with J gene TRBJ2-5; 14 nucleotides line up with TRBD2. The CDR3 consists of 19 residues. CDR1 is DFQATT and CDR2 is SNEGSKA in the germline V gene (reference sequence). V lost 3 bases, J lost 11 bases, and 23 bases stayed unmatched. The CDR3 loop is CSASGLAGGPLFSYNEQYF. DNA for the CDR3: TGCAGTGCTAGCGGACTAGCGGGAGGCCCTTTGTTCTCCTACAATGAGCAGTACTTC.

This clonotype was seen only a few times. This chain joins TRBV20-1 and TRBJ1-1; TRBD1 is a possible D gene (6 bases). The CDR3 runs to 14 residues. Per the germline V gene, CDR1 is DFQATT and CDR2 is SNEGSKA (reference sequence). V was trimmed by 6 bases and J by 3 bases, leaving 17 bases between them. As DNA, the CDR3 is TGCAGTGCCCCCCCGGCAGGGGCGGACACTGAAGCTTTCTTT. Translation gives CSAPPAGADTEAFF.

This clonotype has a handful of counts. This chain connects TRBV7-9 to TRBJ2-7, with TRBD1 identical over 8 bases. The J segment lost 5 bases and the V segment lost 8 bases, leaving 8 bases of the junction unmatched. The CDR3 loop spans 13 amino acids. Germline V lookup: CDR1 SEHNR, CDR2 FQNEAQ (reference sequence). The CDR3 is CASYASGGNEQYF. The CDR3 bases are TGTGCCAGCTACGCCTCAGGGGGCAACGAGCAGTACTTC.

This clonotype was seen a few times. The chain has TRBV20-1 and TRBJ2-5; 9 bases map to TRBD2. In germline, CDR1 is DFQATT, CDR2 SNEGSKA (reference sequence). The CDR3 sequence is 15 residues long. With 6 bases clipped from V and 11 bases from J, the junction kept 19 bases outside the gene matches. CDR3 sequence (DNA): TGCAGTGCCATAGAGCGGGCTAGCGGGACTCGAGAGCAGTACTTC. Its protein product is CSAIERASGTREQYF.

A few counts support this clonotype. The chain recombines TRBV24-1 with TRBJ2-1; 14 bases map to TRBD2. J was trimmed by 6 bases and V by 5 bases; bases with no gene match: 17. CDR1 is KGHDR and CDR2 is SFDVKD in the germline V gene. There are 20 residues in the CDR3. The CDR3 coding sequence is TGTGCCACCAGTGTGCAAGGAGGGACTAGCGGGAGCCATCGCGGCAATGAGCAGTTCTTC. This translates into CATSVQGGTSGSHRGNEQFF.

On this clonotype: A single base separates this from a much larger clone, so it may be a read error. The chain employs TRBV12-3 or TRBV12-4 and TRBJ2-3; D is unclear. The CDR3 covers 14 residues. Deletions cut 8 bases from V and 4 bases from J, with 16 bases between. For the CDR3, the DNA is TGTGCCAGCGTGCTAGTGGTCCGCGCAGATACGCAGTATTTT. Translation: CASVLVVRADTQYF.

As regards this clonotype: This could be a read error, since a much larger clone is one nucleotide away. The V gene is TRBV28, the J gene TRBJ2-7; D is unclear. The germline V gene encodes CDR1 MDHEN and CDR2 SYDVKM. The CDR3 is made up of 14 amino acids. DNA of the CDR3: TGTGCCAGCAGGACAATTAGTTTTCCTGGCGAGCTGTACTTC. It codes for CASRTISFPGELYF.

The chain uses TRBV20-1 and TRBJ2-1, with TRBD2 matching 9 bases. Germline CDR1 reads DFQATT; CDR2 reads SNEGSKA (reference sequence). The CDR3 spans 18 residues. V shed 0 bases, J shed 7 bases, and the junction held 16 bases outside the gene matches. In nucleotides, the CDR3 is TGCAGTGCTAGAGATTCCCGCAAGGTAGCGGGAGTTCAGAATGAGCAGTTCTTC. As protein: CSARDSRKVAGVQNEQFF.

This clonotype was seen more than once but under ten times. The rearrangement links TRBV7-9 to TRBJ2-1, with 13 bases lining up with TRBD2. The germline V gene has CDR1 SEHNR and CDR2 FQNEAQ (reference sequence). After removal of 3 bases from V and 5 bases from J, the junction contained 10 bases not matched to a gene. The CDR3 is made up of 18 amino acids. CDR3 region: CASSFGTGTSGMNNEQFF. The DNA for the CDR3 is TGTGCCAGCAGCTTCGGAACCGGGACTAGCGGGATGAACAATGAGCAGTTCTTC.

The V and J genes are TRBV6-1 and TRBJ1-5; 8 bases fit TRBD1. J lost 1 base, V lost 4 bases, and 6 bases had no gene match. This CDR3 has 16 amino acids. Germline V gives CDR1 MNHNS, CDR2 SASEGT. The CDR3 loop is CASSAFQGASNQPQHF. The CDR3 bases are TGTGCCAGCAGTGCATTTCAGGGGGCGAGCAATCAGCCCCAGCATTTT.

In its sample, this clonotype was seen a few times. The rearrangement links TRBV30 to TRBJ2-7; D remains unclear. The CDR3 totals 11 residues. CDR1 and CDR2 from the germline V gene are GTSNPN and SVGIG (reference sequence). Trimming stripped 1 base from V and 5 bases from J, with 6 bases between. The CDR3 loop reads CAWSAFNEQYF. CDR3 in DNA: TGTGCCTGGAGTGCCTTCAACGAGCAGTACTTC.

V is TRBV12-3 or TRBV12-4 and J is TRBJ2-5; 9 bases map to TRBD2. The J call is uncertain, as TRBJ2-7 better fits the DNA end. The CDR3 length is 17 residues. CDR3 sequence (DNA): TGTGCCAGCAGTTTGGACCCGGCACTAGCGGGCAACTACGAGCAGTACTTC. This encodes CASSLDPALAGNYEQYF.

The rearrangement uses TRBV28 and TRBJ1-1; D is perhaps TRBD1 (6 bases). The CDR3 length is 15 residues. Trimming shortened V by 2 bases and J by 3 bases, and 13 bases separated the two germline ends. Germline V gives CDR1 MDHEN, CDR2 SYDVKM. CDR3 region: CASSLGGQRYTEAFF. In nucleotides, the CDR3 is TGTGCCAGCAGTTTAGGAGGACAGCGGTACACTGAAGCTTTCTTT. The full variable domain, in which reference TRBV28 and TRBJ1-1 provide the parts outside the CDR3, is DVKVTQSSRYLVKRTGEKVFLECVQDMDHENMFWYRQDPGLGLRLIYFSYDVKMKEKGDIPEGYSVSREKKERFSLILESASTNQTSMYLCASSLGGQRYTEAFFGQGTRLTVV.

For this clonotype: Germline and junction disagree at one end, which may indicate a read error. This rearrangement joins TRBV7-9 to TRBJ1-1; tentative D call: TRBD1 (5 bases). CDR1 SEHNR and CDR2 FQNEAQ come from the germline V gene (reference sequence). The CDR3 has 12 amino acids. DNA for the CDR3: TGTGCCGGCAGCTTAGCGGGGGCTGAAGCTTTCTTT. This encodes CAGSLAGAEAFF. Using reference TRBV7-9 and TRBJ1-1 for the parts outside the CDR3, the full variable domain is DTGVSQNPRHKITKRGQNVTFRCDPISEHNRLYWYRQTLGQGPEFLTYFQNEAQLEKSRLLSDRFSAERPKGSFSTLEIQRTEQGDSAMYLCAGSLAGAEAFFGQGTRLTVV.

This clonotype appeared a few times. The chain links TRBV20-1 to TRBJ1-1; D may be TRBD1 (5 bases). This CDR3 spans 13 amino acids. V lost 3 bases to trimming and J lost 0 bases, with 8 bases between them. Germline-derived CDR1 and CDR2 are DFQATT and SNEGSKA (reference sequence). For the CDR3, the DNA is TGCAGTGCTAGCCCGGACATGAACACTGAAGCTTTCTTT. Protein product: CSASPDMNTEAFF.

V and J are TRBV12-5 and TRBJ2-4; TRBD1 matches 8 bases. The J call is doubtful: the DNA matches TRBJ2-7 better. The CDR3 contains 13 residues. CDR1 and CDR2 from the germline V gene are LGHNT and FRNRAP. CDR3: CASGLVGQGEQYF. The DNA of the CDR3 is TGTGCTAGTGGTTTGGTAGGACAGGGCGAGCAGTACTTC.

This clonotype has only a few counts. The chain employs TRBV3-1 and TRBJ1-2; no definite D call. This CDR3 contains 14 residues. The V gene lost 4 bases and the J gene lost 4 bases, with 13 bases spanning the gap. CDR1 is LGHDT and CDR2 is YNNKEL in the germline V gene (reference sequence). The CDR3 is CASSPYGPGYGYTF. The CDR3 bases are TGTGCCAGCAGCCCATATGGGCCAGGCTATGGCTACACCTTC.

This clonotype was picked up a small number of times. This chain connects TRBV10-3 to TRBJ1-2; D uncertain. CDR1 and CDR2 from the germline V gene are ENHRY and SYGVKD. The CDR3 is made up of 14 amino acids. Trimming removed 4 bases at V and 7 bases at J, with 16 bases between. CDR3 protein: CAISVNIGGSGYTF. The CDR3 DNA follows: TGTGCCATCAGTGTGAACATCGGAGGGAGTGGCTACACCTTC.

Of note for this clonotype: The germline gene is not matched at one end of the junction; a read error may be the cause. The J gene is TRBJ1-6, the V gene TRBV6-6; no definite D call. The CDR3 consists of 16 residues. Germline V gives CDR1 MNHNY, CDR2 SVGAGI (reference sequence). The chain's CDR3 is CASSYYEGGDNSPPHF. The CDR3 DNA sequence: TGTGCCAGCAGTTACTACGAGGGTGGGGATAATTCACCCCCCCACTTT.

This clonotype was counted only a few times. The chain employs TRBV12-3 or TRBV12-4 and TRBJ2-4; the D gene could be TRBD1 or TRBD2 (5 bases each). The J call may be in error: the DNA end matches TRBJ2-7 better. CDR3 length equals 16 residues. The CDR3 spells CASTKSGTMPFSEQYF. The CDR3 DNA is TGTGCCAGCACAAAATCCGGGACGATGCCCTTCTCCGAGCAGTACTTC.

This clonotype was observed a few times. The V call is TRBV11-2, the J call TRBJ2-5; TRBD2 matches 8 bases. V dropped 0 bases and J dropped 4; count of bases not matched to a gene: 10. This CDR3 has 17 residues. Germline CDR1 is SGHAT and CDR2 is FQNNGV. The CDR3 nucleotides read TGTGCCAGCAGCTTAGATGGGAAAAGCGGGGGCGCAGAGACCCAGTACTTC. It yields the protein CASSLDGKSGGAETQYF.